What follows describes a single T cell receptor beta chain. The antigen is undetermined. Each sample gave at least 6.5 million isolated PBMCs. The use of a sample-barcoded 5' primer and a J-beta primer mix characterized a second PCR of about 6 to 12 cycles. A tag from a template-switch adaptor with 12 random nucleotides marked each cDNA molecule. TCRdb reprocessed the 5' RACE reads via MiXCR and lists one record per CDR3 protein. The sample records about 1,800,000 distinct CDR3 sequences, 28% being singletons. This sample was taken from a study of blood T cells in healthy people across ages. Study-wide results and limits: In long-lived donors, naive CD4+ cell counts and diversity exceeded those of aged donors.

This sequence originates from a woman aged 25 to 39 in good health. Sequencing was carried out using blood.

The CDR3 region has the DNA TGTGCCATCACCGGCGACAGGGTATATGGCTACACCTTC. Protein sequence: CAITGDRVYGYTF. This chain uses TRBV10-3 with TRBJ1-2; the match to TRBD1 covers 7 bases. Per germline, CDR1 ENHRY and CDR2 SYGVKD. The V segment lost 7 bases and the J segment 5 bases; nucleotides outside the gene matches: 7. The length of the CDR3 is 13 residues.